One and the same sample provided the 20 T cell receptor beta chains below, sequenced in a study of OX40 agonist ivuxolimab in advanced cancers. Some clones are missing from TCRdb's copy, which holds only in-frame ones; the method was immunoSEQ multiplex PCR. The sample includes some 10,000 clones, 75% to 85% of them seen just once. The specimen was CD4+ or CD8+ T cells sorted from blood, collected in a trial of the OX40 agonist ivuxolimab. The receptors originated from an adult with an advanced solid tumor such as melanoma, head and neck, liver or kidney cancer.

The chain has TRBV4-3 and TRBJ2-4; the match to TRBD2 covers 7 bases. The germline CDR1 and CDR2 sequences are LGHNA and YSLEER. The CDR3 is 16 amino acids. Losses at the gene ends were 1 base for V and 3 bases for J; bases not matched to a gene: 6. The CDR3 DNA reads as TGCGCCAGCAGCCAAGTAGGGGCGGGGGTCAAAAACATTCAGTACTTC. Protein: CASSQVGAGVKNIQYF.

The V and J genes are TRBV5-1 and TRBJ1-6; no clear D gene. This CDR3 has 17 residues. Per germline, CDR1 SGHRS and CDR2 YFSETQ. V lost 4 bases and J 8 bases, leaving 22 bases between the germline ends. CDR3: CASSEYPWEDGDSPLHF. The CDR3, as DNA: TGCGCCAGCAGCGAATACCCCTGGGAGGACGGAGATTCACCCCTCCACTTT.

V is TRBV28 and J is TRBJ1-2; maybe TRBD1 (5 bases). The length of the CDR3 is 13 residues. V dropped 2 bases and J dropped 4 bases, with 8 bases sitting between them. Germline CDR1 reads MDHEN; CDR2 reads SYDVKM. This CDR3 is CASSLDDSYGYTF. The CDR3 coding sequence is TGTGCCAGCAGTTTAGACGACAGCTATGGCTACACCTTC.

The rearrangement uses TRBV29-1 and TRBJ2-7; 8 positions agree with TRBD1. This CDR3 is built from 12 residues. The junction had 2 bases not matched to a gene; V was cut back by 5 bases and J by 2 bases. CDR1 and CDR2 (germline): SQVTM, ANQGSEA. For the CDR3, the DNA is TGCAGCGTTCTACAGGGGGCCTACGAGCAGTACTTC. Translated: CSVLQGAYEQYF.

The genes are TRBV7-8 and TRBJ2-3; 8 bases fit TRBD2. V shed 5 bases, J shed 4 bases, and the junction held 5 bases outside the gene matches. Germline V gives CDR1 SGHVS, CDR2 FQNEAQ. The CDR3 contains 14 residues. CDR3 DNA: TGTGCCAGCAGCGGACTAGCCAGCCCAGATACGCAGTATTTT. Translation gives CASSGLASPDTQYF.

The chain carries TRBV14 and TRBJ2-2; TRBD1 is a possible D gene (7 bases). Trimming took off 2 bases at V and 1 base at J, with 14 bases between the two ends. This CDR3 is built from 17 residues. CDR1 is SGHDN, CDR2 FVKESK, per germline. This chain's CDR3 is CASSQPEGAQNTGELFF. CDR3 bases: TGTGCCAGCAGCCAACCGGAGGGGGCCCAGAACACCGGGGAGCTGTTTTTT.

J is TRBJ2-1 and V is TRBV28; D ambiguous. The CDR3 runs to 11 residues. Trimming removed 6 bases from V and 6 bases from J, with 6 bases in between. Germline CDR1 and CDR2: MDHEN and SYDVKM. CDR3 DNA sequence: TGTGCCAGCAGCAAGGTCAATGAGCAGTTCTTC. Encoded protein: CASSKVNEQFF.

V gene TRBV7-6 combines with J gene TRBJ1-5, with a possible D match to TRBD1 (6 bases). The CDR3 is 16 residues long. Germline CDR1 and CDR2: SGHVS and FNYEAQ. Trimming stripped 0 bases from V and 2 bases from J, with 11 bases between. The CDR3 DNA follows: TGTGCCAGCAGCTTAGCGTCGGGGGGCGGCAATCAGCCCCAGCATTTT. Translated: CASSLASGGGNQPQHF.

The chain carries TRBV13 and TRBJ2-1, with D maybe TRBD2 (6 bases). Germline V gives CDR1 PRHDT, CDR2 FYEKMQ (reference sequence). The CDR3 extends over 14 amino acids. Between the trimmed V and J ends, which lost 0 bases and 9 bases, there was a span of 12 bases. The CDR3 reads CASSLGTSSGEQFF. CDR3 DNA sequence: TGTGCCAGCAGCTTAGGCACTAGCTCCGGTGAGCAGTTCTTC.

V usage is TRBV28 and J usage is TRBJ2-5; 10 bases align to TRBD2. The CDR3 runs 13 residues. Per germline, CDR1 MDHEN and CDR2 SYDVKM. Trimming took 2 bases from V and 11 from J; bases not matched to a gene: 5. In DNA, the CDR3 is TGTGCCAGCAGTTTAACTAGCGGGGACCGGCAGTACTTC. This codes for CASSLTSGDRQYF.

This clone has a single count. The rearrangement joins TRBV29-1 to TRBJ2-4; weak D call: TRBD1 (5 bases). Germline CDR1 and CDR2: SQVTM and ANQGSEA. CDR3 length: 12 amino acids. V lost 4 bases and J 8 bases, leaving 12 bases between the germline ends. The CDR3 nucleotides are TGCAGCGTTGGGGGCCTTCGTGACATTCAGTACTTC. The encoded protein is CSVGGLRDIQYF.

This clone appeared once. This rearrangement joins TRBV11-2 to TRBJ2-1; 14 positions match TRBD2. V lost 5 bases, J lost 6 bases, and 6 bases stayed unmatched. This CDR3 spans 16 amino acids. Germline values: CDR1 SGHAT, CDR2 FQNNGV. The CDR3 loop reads CASSQDGTSGGNEQFF. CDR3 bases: TGTGCCAGCAGCCAAGACGGGACTAGCGGGGGCAATGAGCAGTTCTTC. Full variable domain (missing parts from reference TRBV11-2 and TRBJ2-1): EAGVAQSPRYKIIEKRQSVAFWCNPISGHATLYWYQQILGQGPKLLIQFQNNGVVDDSQLPKDRFSAERLKGVDSTLKIQPAKLEDSAVYLCASSQDGTSGGNEQFFGPGTRLTVL.

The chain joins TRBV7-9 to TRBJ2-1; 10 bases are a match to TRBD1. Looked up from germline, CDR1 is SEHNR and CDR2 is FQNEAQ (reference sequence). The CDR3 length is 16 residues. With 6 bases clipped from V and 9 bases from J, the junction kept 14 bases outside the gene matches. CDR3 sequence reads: CASRPGDRGIVLEQFF. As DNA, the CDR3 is TGTGCCAGCAGGCCCGGGGACAGGGGTATTGTCCTTGAGCAGTTCTTC.

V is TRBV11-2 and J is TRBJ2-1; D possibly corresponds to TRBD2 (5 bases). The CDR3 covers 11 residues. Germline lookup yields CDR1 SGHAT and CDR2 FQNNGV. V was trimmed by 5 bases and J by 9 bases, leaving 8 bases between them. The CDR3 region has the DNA TGTGCCAGCAGCCGGGGTCCTGAGCAGTTCTTC. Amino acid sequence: CASSRGPEQFF.

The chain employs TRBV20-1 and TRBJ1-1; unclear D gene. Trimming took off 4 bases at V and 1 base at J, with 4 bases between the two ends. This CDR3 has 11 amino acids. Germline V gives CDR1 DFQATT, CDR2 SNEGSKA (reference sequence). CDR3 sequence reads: CSAKRNTEAFF. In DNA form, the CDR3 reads TGCAGTGCTAAAAGGAACACTGAAGCTTTCTTT.

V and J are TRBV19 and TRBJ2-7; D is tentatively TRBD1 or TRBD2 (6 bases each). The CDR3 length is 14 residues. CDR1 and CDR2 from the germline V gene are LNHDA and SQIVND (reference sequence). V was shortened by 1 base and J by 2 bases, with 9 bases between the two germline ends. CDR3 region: CASSIGGAPYEQYF. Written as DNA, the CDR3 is TGTGCCAGTAGTATAGGGGGGGCCCCCTACGAGCAGTACTTC. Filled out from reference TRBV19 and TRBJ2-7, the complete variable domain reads DGGITQSPKYLFRKEGQNVTLSCEQNLNHDAMYWYRQDPGQGLRLIYYSQIVNDFQKGDIAEGYSVSREKKESFPLTVTSAQKNPTAFYLCASSIGGAPYEQYFGPGTRLTVT.

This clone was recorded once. The CDR3 DNA reads as TGTGCCAGCAGGGCGGGCAATGAGCAGTTCTTC. Protein sequence: CASRAGNEQFF. The V call is TRBV6-6, the J call TRBJ2-1; weak D call: TRBD2 (5 bases). The CDR3 is 11 residues long. Deletions cut 6 bases from V and 6 bases from J, with 6 bases between. Per the germline V gene, CDR1 is MNHNY and CDR2 is SVGAGI (reference sequence).

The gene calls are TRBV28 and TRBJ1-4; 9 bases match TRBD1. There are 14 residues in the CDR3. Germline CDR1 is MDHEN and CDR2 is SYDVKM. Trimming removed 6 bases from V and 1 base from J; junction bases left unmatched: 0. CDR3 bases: TGTGCCAGCAGGACAGGGGGAACTAATGAAAAACTGTTTTTT. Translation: CASRTGGTNEKLFF.

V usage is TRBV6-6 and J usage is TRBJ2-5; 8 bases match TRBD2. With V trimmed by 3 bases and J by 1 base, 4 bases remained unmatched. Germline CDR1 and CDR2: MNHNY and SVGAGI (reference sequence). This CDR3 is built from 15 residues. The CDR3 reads CASSYPSGGQETQYF. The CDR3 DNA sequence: TGTGCCAGCAGTTATCCCAGCGGGGGCCAAGAGACCCAGTACTTC.

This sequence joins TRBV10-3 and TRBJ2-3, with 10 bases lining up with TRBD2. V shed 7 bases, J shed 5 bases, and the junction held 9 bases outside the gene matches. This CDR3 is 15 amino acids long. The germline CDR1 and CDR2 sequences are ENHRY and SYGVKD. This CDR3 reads CAIKTSGEGQDTQYF. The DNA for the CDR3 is TGTGCCATCAAAACTAGCGGGGAGGGGCAAGATACGCAGTATTTT.